Listed here are 5 T cell receptor beta chains from one sample, sequenced in a study of T cells in localized non-small cell lung cancer. The data were produced by immunoSEQ multiplex PCR, yet TCRdb's version contains in-frame clones alone and is incomplete. This table has tens of thousands of clones, roughly 91% appearing once. The sample in question was peripheral blood, obtained before any cancer treatment. The receptor set was obtained from a female donor over 55 with stage III squamous cell lung carcinoma.

The CDR3 is CASTREGFVQPQHF. The CDR3 nucleotides are TGTGCCAGCACCCGAGAGGGGTTCGTTCAGCCCCAGCATTTT. The V call is TRBV28, the J call TRBJ1-5; possible D gene TRBD1, 5 bases. The CDR3 is 14 amino acids. In germline, CDR1 is MDHEN, CDR2 SYDVKM. The V end was cut by 7 bases, the J end by 6 bases, with 16 bases between.

The chain links TRBV5-1 to TRBJ2-1, with 10 bases matching TRBD2. This CDR3 has 16 residues. V trimming: 0 bases; J trimming: 7 bases; junction bases outside the gene matches: 7. Germline CDR1 SGHRS, CDR2 YFSETQ. CDR3 in amino acids: CASSLDPGTSANEQFF. The DNA of the CDR3 is TGCGCCAGCAGCTTGGATCCCGGGACTAGCGCAAATGAGCAGTTCTTC.

The chain uses TRBV2 and TRBJ1-4, with 8 bases fitting TRBD1. CDR1 SNHLY and CDR2 FYNNEI come from the germline V gene. This CDR3 is built from 14 residues. The V segment lost 5 bases and the J segment 7 bases; nucleotides outside the gene matches: 6. CDR3 DNA: TGTGCCAGCAGTCCGGACAGGGTACTTGAAAAACTGTTTTTT. Residues: CASSPDRVLEKLFF.

The rearrangement uses TRBV11-2 and TRBJ2-7, with 10 bases aligning to TRBD1. V lost 5 bases to trimming and J lost 3 bases; unmatched junction nucleotides: 7. CDR3 length: 15 residues. Germline assignment: CDR1 SGHAT and CDR2 FQNNGV. DNA of the CDR3: TGTGCCAGCAGCCCGACGGGACAGGGGAACTACGAGCAGTACTTC. Translation gives CASSPTGQGNYEQYF.

The chain employs TRBV7-9 and TRBJ1-6; tentatively, D is TRBD1 (5 bases). Germline V gene lookup returns CDR1 SEHNR and CDR2 FQNEAQ (reference sequence). The CDR3 loop spans 15 amino acids. The V end was cut by 1 base, the J end by 8 bases, with 12 bases between. The DNA for the CDR3 is TGTGCCAGCAGCTTAGGTGGCCTAGGGGATTCACCCCTCCACTTT. Protein sequence: CASSLGGLGDSPLHF.